The present T cell receptor (beta chain) was sequenced within a study of cytomegalovirus exposure and HLA in healthy donors. About this clone: Its specificity is not known.

The PCR had 60 Vbeta and 13 Jbeta primers. The repertoire was sequenced with immunoSEQ multiplex PCR; TCRdb's copy has only in-frame clones and lacks some. This table has around 200,000 clones, approximately 79% appearing once. Study findings and constraints: Later on, analysis showed that most CMV-associated TCR beta chains appeared to be HLA-restricted.

The ends were cut back, 0 bases at V and 2 bases at J, with 15 bases in the middle. CDR3 length: 16 amino acids. The source is a woman in her 30s in good health and CMV-seropositive. Sequencing was done on a sample of PBMCs. V and J are TRBV5-3 and TRBJ2-7; D unresolved. TRBV5-3 is labeled an ORF, and its function is uncertain. The chain's CDR3 is CARSLDKRAPAYEQYF. In nucleotides, the CDR3 is TGTGCCAGAAGCTTGGACAAGCGCGCACCTGCCTACGAGCAGTACTTC.